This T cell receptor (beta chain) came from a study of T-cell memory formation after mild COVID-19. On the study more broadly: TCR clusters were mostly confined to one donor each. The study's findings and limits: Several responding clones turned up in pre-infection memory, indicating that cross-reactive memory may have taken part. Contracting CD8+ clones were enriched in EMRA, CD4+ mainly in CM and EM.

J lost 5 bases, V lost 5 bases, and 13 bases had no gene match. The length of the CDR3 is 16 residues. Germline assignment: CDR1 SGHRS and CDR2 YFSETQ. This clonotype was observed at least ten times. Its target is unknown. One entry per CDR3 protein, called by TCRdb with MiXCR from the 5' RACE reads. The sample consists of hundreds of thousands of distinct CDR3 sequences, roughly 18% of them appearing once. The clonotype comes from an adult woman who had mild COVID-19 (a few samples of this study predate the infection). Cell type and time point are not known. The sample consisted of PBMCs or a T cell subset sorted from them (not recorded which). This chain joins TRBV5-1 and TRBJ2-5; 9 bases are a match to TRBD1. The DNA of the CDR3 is TGCGCCAGCAGTCAAACGCCCACAGGGGGCCAGGAGACCCAGTACTTC. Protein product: CASSQTPTGGQETQYF. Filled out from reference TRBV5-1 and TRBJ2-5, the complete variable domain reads KAGVTQTPRYLIKTRGQQVTLSCSPISGHRSVSWYQQTPGQGLQFLFEYFSETQRNKGNFPGRFSGRQFSNSRSEMNVSTLELGDSALYLCASSQTPTGGQETQYFGPGTRLLVL.